The 5 T cell receptor beta chains below come from one sample, sequenced in a study of cytomegalovirus exposure and HLA in healthy donors. Assay used: immunoSEQ multiplex PCR; TCRdb lists only in-frame clones, some missing. The sample has tens of thousands of clones; roughly 96% are singletons. Input material: PBMCs. Source of these receptors: a woman aged 18-29 years in good health and CMV-seronegative.

This clone was counted a single time. The chain combines TRBV7-9 with TRBJ2-1; 7 bases match TRBD1. Trimming removed 6 bases from V and 5 bases from J; junction bases left unmatched: 7. CDR1 is SEHNR, CDR2 FQNEAQ, per germline (reference sequence). This CDR3 contains 14 residues. The CDR3 DNA reads TGTGCCAGCAGTCGGAATCAGGGGGACAATGAGCAGTTCTTC. Translation: CASSRNQGDNEQFF.

The V and J genes are TRBV19 and TRBJ2-3; D possibly corresponds to TRBD2 (5 bases). V was clipped by 4 bases and J by 3 bases, with 11 bases between them. The germline V gene has CDR1 LNHDA and CDR2 SQIVND (reference sequence). The length of the CDR3 is 14 residues. CDR3 residues: CASSTGYSTDTQYF. The CDR3 DNA reads TGTGCCAGTAGTACGGGGTATTCGACAGATACGCAGTATTTT.

The chain has TRBV7-6 and TRBJ2-5, with TRBD2 matching 10 bases. With 2 bases clipped from V and 7 bases from J, the junction kept 1 base outside the gene matches. Germline lookup yields CDR1 SGHVS and CDR2 FNYEAQ. This CDR3 comprises 13 residues. CDR3 sequence reads: CASSLTSGVTQYF. As DNA, the CDR3 is TGTGCCAGCAGCTTAACTAGCGGGGTGACCCAGTACTTC.

This clone was observed at least ten times. V and J are TRBV5-1 and TRBJ2-2; D call uncertain. Germline V lookup: CDR1 SGHRS, CDR2 YFSETQ. The CDR3 has 16 amino acids. Trimming stripped 0 bases from V and 2 bases from J, with 11 bases between. The CDR3 bases are TGCGCCAGCAGCTTGGAACTACTGAGCAACACCGGGGAGCTGTTTTTT. Translated: CASSLELLSNTGELFF.

V is TRBV19 and J is TRBJ2-1, with 8 bases matching TRBD1. Germline V gene sequence: CDR1 LNHDA, CDR2 SQIVND (reference sequence). The trim removed 5 bases at V and 6 bases at J, leaving 6 bases unmatched. CDR3 size: 14 residues. DNA of the CDR3: TGTGCCAGTAGTCTACAGGGGGTTATCAATGAGCAGTTCTTC. It yields the protein CASSLQGVINEQFF. The variable domain in full, completed from reference TRBV19 and TRBJ2-1, reads DGGITQSPKYLFRKEGQNVTLSCEQNLNHDAMYWYRQDPGQGLRLIYYSQIVNDFQKGDIAEGYSVSREKKESFPLTVTSAQKNPTAFYLCASSLQGVINEQFFGPGTRLTVL.